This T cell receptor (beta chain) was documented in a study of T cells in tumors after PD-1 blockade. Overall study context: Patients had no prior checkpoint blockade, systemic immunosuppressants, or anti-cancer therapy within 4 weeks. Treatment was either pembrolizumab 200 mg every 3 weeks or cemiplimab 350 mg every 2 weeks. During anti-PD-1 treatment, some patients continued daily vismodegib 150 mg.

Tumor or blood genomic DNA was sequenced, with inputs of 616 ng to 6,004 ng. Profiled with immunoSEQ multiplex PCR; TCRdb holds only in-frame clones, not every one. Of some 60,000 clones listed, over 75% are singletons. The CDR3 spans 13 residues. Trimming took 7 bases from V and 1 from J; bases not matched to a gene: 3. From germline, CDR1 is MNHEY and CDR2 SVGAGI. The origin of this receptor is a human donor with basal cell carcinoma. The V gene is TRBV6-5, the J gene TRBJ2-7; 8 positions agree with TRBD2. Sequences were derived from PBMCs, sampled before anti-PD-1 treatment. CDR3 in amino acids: CASTRGGSYEQYF. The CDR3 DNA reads TGTGCCAGCACCCGGGGGGGGTCCTACGAGCAGTACTTC.